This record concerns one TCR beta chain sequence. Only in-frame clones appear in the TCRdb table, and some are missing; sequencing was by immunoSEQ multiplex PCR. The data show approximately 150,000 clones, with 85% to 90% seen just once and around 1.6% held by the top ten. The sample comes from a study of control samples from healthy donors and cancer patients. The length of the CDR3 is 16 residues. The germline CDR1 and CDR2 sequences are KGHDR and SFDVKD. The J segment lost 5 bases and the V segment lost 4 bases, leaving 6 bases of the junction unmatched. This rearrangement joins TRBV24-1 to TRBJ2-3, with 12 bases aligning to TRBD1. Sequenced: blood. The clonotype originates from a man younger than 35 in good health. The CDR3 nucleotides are TGTGCCACCAGTGACCCGGGACAGGGGGCGAGAGATACGCAGTATTTT. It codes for CATSDPGQGARDTQYF.